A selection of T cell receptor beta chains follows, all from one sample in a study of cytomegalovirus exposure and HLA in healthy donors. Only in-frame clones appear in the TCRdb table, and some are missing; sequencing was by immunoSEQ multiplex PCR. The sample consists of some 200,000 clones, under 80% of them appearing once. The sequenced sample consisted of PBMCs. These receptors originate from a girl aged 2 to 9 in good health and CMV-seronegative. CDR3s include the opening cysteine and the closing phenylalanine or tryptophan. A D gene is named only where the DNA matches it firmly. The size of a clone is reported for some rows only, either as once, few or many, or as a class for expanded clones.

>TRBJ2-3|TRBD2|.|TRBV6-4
CASRSSGRGHGDTQYF
TGTGCCAGCAGGTCCAGCGGGAGGGGTCACGGAGATACGCAGTATTTT
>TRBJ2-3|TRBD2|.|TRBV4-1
CASSPTPIAGLGGATQYF
TGCGCCAGCAGCCCCACCCCCATAGCGGGGCTAGGGGGAGCTACGCAGTATTTT
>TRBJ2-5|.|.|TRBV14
CASSRENEETQYF
TGTGCCAGCAGCCGGGAGAATGAAGAGACCCAGTACTTC
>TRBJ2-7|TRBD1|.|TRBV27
CASSLTAGGPYEQYF
TGTGCCAGCAGTTTAACGGCAGGGGGCCCCTACGAGCAGTACTTC
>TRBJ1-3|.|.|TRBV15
CATSRDLKLSSGNTIYF
TGTGCCACCAGCAGAGATCTAAAGTTAAGCTCTGGAAACACCATATATTTT
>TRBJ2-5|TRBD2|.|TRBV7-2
CASSLTSGIQETQYF
TGTGCCAGCAGCCTCACTAGCGGGATCCAAGAGACCCAGTACTTC
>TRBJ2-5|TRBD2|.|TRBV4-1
CASSQEVREGQETQYF
TGCGCCAGCAGCCAAGAGGTAAGGGAGGGCCAAGAGACCCAGTACTTC
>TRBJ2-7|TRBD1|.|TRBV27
CASTSWTGNEQYF
TGTGCCAGCACCTCATGGACAGGGAACGAGCAGTACTTC
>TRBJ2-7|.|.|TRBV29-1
CSVQTAGEQYF
TGCAGCGTGCAGACAGCGGGCGAGCAGTACTTC
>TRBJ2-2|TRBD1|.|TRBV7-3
CASSHTGGTGELFF
TGTGCCAGCAGCCATACAGGGGGCACCGGGGAGCTGTTTTTT
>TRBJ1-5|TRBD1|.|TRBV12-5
CASGKQGTGNQPQHF
TGTGCTAGTGGGAAACAGGGGACTGGGAATCAGCCCCAGCATTTT
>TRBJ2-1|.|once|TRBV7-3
CGTNEQFF
TGTGGGACTAATGAGCAGTTCTTC
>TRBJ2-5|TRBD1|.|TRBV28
CASRTGGQETQYF
TGTGCCAGCAGAACAGGGGGCCAAGAGACCCAGTACTTC
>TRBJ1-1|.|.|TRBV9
CASSVVTGGEAFF
TGTGCCAGCAGCGTAGTGACGGGGGGAGAAGCTTTCTTT
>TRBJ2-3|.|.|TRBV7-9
CASSWTGASTDTQYF
TGTGCCAGCAGCTGGACGGGAGCTAGCACAGATACGCAGTATTTT
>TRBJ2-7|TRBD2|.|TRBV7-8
CASSLRTSGPRDEQYF
TGTGCCAGCAGCTTACGGACTAGCGGACCTAGGGACGAGCAGTACTTC
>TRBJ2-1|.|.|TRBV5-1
CASSSNGSPNEQFF
TGCGCCAGCAGCTCGAACGGGTCACCAAATGAGCAGTTCTTC
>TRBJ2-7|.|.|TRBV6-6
CASSSTGTSEQYF
TGTGCCAGCAGTTCGACCGGGACTTCCGAGCAGTACTTC
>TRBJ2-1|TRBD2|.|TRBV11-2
CASTRPGGNEQFF
TGTGCCAGCACGCGACCGGGGGGCAATGAGCAGTTCTTC
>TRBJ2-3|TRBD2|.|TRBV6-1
CASSESGSGTDTQYF
TGTGCCAGCAGTGAAAGCGGGAGCGGCACAGATACGCAGTATTTT
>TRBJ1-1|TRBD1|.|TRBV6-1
CATSLTGDTEAFF
TGTGCCACCTCTCTTACAGGGGACACTGAAGCTTTCTTT
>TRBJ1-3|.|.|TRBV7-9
CATGRGSGNTIYF
TGTGCCACCGGGAGGGGCTCTGGAAACACCATATATTTT
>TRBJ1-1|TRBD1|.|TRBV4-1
CASSLGQGYVGTEAFF
TGCGCCAGCAGCCTGGGACAGGGGTATGTGGGCACTGAAGCTTTCTTT
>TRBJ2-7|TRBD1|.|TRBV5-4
CASSLQGWAYEQYF
TGTGCCAGCAGCCTACAGGGGTGGGCCTACGAGCAGTACTTC
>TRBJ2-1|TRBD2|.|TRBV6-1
CAGGTSGGLYNEQFF
TGTGCCGGGGGGACTAGCGGCGGTCTATACAATGAGCAGTTCTTC
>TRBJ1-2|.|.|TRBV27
CASSPSVGGVGYTF
TGTGCCAGCAGTCCCTCTGTGGGAGGAGTTGGCTACACCTTC
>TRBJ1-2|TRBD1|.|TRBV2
CASSDWKGTGLGYTF
TGTGCCAGCAGTGACTGGAAGGGGACAGGGCTGGGCTACACCTTC
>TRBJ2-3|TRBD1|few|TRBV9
CASSVTGDTQYF
TGTGCCAGCAGCGTTACAGGGGACACGCAGTATTTT
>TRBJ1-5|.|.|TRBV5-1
CASSLGEFNQPQHF
TGCGCCAGCAGCTTGGGCGAGTTCAATCAGCCCCAGCATTTT
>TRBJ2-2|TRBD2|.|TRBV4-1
CASSQDVGGLAGAGELFF
TGCGCCAGCAGCCAAGATGTTGGAGGACTAGCGGGAGCCGGGGAGCTGTTTTTT
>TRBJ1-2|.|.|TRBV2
CASTRGNNYGYTF
TGTGCCAGCACTCGGGGGAACAACTATGGCTACACCTTC
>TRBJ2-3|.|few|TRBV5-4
CASMESADTQYF
TGTGCCAGCATGGAGAGTGCAGATACGCAGTATTTT
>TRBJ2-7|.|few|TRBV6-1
CASSAYRSYEQYF
TGTGCCAGCAGTGCCTACAGGTCCTACGAGCAGTACTTC
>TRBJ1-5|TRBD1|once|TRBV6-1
CASSEGQGPQPQHF
TGTGCCAGCAGTGAGGGACAGGGCCCCCAGCCCCAGCATTTT
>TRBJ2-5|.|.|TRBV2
CASSALKETQYF
TGTGCCAGCAGTGCTCTTAAAGAGACCCAGTACTTC
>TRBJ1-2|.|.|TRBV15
CATSRQDPSPKGYTF
TGTGCCACCAGCCGACAGGACCCCAGTCCCAAGGGCTACACCTTC
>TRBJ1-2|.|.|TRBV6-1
CATRSNYGYTF
TGTGCCACCCGGAGTAACTATGGCTACACCTTC
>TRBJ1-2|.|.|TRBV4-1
CASSQPFSRGPANYGYTF
TGCGCCAGCAGCCAACCTTTCTCCAGGGGACCAGCTAACTATGGCTACACCTTC
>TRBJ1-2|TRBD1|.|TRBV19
CASNLGGQNNYGYTF
TGTGCCAGTAACCTAGGGGGACAGAATAACTATGGCTACACCTTC
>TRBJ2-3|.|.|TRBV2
CASVDGAGAPLDTQYF
TGTGCCAGCGTTGATGGGGCAGGCGCACCTTTGGATACGCAGTATTTT
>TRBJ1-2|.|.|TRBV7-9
CASSLGLDGYTF
TGTGCCAGCAGCTTAGGACTGGATGGCTACACCTTC
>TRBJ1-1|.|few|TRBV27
CASSSVNTEAFF
TGTGCCAGCAGTTCCGTGAACACTGAAGCTTTCTTT
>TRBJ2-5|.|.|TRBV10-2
CASSGVTGIQETQYF
TGCGCCAGCAGTGGGGTTACAGGGATCCAAGAGACCCAGTACTTC
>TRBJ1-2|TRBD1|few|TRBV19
CASSVDRDAGYTF
TGTGCCAGTAGTGTGGACAGGGACGCTGGCTACACCTTC
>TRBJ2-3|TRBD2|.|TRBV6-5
CASSYLTSGGADTQYF
TGTGCCAGCAGTTATTTGACTAGCGGGGGGGCAGATACGCAGTATTTT
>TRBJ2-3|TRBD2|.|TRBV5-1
CASSQGLVLSTDTQYF
TGCGCCAGCAGCCAAGGACTAGTTCTCAGCACAGATACGCAGTATTTT
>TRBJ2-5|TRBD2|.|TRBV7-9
CASSLRTSGETQYF
TGTGCCAGCAGCTTAAGGACTAGCGGCGAGACCCAGTACTTC
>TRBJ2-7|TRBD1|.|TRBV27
CASSLAGGTYEQYF
TGTGCCAGCAGTTTGGCAGGGGGTACCTACGAGCAGTACTTC
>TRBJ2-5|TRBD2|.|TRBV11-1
CASSPTRLAEETQYF
TGTGCCAGCAGCCCCACGAGACTAGCGGAAGAGACCCAGTACTTC
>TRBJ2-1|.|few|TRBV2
CASSDLVGREQFF
TGTGCCAGCAGTGATTTAGTGGGGCGCGAGCAGTTCTTC
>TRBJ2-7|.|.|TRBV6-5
CASSYDWSAGIEQYF
TGTGCCAGCAGTTACGATTGGTCGGCAGGGATCGAGCAGTACTTC
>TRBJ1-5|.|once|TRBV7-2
CASTYPGQPQHF
TGTGCCAGCACCTATCCCGGTCAGCCCCAGCATTTT
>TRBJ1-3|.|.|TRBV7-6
CASSPGGRSGNTIYF
TGTGCCAGCAGCCCGGGGGGTCGCTCTGGAAACACCATATATTTT
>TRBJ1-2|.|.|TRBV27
CASRGGNYGYTF
TGTGCCAGCCGGGGGGGGAACTATGGCTACACCTTC